The entry below gives a single T cell receptor (beta chain) sequence along with its context. Its matching antigen is unknown. This sample was taken from a study of immune evolution from preneoplasia to lung adenocarcinoma. Findings and caveats of the study: Highest clonality occurred in KRAS-mutant, not EGFR-mutant or double wild-type, nodules. Later-stage lesions appeared to have more T cells, more diversity, less clonality.

The assay was immunoSEQ multiplex PCR, and TCRdb's table has in-frame clones only and misses some. The table lists more than 2,000 clones, around 83% of them singletons. This CDR3 has 15 residues. Trimming took 4 bases from V and 7 from J, leaving 18 bases between them. Germline CDR1 is MDHEN and CDR2 is SYDVKM. The chain uses TRBV28 and TRBJ2-3, with D perhaps TRBD2 (5 bases). The clonotype comes from a person aged 60-79 years with lung adenocarcinoma. The sample taken for sequencing was FFPE lung adenocarcinoma in situ tissue. CDR3 coding DNA: TGTGCCAGCAGTTCCCCGGACCCCGGGGTCAATACGCAGTATTTT. Protein sequence: CASSSPDPGVNTQYF.